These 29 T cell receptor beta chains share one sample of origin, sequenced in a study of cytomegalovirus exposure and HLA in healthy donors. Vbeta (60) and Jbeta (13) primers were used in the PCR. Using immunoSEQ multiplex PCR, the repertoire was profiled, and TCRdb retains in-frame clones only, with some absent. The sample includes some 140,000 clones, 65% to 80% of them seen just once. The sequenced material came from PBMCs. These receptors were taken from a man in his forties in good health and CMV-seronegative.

For the CDR3, the DNA is TGTGCCAGCTCAATCAGTGGGACTAGAAACAATGAGCAGTTCTTC. It codes for CASSISGTRNNEQFF. This sequence joins TRBV18 and TRBJ2-1; 8 positions agree with TRBD2. Germline V CDR1 and CDR2: KGHSH, LQKENI. CDR3 size: 15 residues. V lost 5 bases and J lost 5; bases outside the gene matches: 8. Based on the CDR3 plus reference TRBV18 and TRBJ2-1, the full variable domain is NAGVMQNPRHLVRRRGQEARLRCSPMKGHSHVYWYRQLPEEGLKFMVYLQKENIIDESGMPKERFSAEFPKEGPSILRIQQVVRGDSAAYFCASSISGTRNNEQFFGPGTRLTVL.

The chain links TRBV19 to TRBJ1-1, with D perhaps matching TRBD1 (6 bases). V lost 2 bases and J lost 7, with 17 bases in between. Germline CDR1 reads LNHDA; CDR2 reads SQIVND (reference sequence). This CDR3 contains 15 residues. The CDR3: CASSIQGSLFLEAFF. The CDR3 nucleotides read TGTGCCAGTAGTATACAGGGGTCGTTGTTTCTTGAAGCTTTCTTT. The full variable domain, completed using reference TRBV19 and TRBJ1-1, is DGGITQSPKYLFRKEGQNVTLSCEQNLNHDAMYWYRQDPGQGLRLIYYSQIVNDFQKGDIAEGYSVSREKKESFPLTVTSAQKNPTAFYLCASSIQGSLFLEAFFGQGTRLTVV.

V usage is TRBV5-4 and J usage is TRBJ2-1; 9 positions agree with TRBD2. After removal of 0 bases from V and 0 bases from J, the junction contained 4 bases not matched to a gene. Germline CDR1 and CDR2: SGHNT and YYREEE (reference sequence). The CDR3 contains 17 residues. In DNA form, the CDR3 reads TGTGCCAGCAGCTTGGGGAATAGCGGGAGCTCCTACAATGAGCAGTTCTTC. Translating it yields CASSLGNSGSSYNEQFF.

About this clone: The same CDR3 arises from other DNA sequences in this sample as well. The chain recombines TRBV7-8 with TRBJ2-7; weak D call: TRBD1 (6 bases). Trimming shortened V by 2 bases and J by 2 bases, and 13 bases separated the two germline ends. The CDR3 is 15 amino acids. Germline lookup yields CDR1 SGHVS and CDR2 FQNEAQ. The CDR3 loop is CASSLLAGATYEQYF. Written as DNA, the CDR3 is TGTGCCAGCAGCTTATTAGCAGGGGCCACCTACGAGCAGTACTTC.

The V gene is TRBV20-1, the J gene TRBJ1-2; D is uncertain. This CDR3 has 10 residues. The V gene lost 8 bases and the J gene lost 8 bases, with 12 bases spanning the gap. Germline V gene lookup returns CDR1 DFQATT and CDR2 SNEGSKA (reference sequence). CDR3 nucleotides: TGCAGTACGCGAGCAAGAGGCTACACCTTC. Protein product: CSTRARGYTF.

DNA for the CDR3: TGTGCCAGCAGCACACCGACTAGCGGGAATTACGAGCAGTACTTC. Its translation: CASSTPTSGNYEQYF. This sequence joins TRBV5-4 and TRBJ2-7, with 11 nucleotides matching TRBD2. CDR3 length: 15 residues. Germline V gene sequence: CDR1 SGHNT, CDR2 YYREEE (reference sequence). V lost 4 bases and J lost 4; bases outside the gene matches: 7. The whole variable domain, remainder taken from reference TRBV5-4 and TRBJ2-7, is ETGVTQSPTHLIKTRGQQVTLRCSSQSGHNTVSWYQQALGQGPQFIFQYYREEENGRGNFPPRFSGLQFPNYSSELNVNALELDDSALYLCASSTPTSGNYEQYFGPGTRLTVT.

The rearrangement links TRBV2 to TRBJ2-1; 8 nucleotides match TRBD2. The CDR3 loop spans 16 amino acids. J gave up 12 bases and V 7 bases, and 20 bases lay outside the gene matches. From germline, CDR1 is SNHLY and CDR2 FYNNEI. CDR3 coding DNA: TGTGCCAGCACTTGGGGGGGCCCACGGAGCAGCGGGGGGCAGTTCTTC. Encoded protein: CASTWGGPRSSGGQFF.

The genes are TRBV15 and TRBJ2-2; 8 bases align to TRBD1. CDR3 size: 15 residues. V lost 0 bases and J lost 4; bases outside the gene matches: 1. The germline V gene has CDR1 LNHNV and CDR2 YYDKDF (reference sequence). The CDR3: CATSRDRGRTGELFF. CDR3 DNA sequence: TGTGCCACCAGCAGAGACAGGGGGCGCACCGGGGAGCTGTTTTTT.

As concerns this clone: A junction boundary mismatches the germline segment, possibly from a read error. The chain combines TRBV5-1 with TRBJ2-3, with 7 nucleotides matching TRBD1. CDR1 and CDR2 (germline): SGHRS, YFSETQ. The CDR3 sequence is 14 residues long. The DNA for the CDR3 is TGCGCCAGCAGCGAGCCGGGACAGAAAACAGACTTTCCATTT. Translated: CASSEPGQKTDFPF.

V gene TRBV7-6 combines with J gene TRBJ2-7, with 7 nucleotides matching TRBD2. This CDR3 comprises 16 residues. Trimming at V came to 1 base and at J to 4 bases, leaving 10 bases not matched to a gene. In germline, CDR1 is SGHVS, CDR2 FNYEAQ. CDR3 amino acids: CASSLGPGGSGYEQYF. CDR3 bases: TGTGCCAGCAGCTTAGGGCCGGGCGGGAGCGGATACGAGCAGTACTTC.

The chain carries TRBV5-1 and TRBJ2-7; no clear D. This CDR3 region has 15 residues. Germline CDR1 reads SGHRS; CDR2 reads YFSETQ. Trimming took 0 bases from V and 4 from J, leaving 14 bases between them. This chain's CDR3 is CASSLDTDLRYEQYF. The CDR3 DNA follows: TGCGCCAGCAGCTTGGACACAGATCTGAGATACGAGCAGTACTTC.

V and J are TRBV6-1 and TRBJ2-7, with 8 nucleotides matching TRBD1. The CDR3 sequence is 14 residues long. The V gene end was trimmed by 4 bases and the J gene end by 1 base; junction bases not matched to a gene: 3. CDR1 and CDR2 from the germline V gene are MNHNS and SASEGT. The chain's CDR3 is CASSGGQESYEQYF. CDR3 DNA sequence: TGTGCCAGCAGTGGGGGACAGGAATCCTACGAGCAGTACTTC.

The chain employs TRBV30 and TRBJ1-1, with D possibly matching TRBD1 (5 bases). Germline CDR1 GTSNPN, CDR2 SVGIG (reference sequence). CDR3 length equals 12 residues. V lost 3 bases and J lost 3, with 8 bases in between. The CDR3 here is CAWRGGDTEAFF. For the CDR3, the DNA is TGTGCCTGGAGGGGGGGGGACACTGAAGCTTTCTTT. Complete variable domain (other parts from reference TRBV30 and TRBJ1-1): SQTIHQWPATLVQPVGSPLSLECTVEGTSNPNLYWYRQAAGRGLQLLFYSVGIGQISSEVPQNLSASRPQDRQFILSSKKLLLSDSGFYLCAWRGGDTEAFFGQGTRLTVV.

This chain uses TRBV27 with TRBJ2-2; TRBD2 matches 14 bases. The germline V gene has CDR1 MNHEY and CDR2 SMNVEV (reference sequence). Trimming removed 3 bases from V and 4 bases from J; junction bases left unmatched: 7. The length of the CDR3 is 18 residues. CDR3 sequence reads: CASSFRTSGGHSTGELFF. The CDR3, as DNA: TGTGCCAGCAGTTTTAGGACTAGCGGGGGGCATAGCACCGGGGAGCTGTTTTTT.

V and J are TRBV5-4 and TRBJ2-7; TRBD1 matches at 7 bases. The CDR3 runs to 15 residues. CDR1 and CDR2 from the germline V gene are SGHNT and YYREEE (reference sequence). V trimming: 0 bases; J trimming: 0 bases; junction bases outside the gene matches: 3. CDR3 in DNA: TGTGCCAGCAGCTTGGGTAACAGGGGCTCCTACGAGCAGTACTTC. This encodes CASSLGNRGSYEQYF. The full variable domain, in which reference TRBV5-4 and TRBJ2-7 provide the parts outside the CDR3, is ETGVTQSPTHLIKTRGQQVTLRCSSQSGHNTVSWYQQALGQGPQFIFQYYREEENGRGNFPPRFSGLQFPNYSSELNVNALELDDSALYLCASSLGNRGSYEQYFGPGTRLTVT.

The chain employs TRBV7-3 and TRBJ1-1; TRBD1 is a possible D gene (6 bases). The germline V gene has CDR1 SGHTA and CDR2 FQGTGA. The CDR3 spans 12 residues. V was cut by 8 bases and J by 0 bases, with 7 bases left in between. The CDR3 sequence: CASSGVNTEAFF. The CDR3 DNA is TGTGCCAGCTCAGGGGTGAACACTGAAGCTTTCTTT.

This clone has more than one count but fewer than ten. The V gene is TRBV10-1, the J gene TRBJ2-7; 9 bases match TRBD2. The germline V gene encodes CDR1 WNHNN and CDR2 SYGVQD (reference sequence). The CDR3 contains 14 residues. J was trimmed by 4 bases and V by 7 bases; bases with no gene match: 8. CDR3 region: CASIRREGQYEQYF. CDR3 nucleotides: TGCGCCAGCATCAGGCGGGAGGGCCAATACGAGCAGTACTTC.

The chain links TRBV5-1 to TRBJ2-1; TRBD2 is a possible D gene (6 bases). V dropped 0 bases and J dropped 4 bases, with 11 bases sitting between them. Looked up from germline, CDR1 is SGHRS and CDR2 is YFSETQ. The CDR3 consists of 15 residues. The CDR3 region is CASSLEGGAYNEQFF. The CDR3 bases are TGCGCCAGCAGCTTGGAGGGAGGCGCTTACAATGAGCAGTTCTTC.

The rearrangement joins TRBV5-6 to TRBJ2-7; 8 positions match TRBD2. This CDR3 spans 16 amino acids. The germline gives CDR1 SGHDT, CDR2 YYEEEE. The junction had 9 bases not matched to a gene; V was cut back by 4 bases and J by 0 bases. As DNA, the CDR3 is TGTGCCAGCAGCCCCCGGGAGGGGATGAGCTCCTACGAGCAGTACTTC. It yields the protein CASSPREGMSSYEQYF. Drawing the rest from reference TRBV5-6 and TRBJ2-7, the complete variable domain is DAGVTQSPTHLIKTRGQQVTLRCSPKSGHDTVSWYQQALGQGPQFIFQYYEEEERQRGNFPDRFSGHQFPNYSSELNVNALLLGDSALYLCASSPREGMSSYEQYFGPGTRLTVT.

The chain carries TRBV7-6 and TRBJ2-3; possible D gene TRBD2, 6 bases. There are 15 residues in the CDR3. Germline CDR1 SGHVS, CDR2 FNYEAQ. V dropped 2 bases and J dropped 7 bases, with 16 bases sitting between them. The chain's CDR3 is CASSLRGTGLYTQYF. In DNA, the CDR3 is TGTGCCAGCAGCTTACGCGGGACCGGTCTATATACGCAGTATTTT.

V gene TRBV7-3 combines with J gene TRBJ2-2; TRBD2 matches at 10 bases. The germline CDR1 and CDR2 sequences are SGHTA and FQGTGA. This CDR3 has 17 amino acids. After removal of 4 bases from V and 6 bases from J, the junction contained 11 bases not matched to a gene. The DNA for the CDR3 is TGTGCCAGCAGCTCCGGACTAGCGGTCGGGGTGCCCGGGGAGCTGTTTTTT. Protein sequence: CASSSGLAVGVPGELFF.

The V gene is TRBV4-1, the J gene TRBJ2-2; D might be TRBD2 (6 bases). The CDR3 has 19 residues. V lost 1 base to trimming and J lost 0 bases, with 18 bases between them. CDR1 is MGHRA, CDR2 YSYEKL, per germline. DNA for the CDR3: TGCGCCAGCAGCCAAGTGGGAGGAGGCACCTTCGCGAACACCGGGGAGCTGTTTTTT. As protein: CASSQVGGGTFANTGELFF.

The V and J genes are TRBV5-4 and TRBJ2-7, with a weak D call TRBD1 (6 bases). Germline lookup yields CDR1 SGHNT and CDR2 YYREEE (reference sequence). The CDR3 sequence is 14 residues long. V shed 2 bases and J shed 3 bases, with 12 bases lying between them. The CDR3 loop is CASSFESGDYEQYF. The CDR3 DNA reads TGTGCCAGCAGCTTCGAGTCAGGGGACTACGAGCAGTACTTC.

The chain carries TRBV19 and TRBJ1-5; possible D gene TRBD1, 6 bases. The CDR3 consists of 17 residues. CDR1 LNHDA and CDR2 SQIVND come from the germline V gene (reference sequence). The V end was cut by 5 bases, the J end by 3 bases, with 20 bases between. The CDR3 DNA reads TGTGCCAGTAGTGCCGGTACAGGGAGGGGTGCCAATCAGCCCCAGCATTTT. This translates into CASSAGTGRGANQPQHF.

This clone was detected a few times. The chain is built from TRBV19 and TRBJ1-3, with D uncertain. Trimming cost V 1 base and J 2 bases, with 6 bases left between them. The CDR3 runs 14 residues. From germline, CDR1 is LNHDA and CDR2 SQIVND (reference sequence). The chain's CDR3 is CASSIVGAGNTIYF. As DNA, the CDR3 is TGTGCCAGTAGTATAGTGGGCGCTGGAAACACCATATATTTT.

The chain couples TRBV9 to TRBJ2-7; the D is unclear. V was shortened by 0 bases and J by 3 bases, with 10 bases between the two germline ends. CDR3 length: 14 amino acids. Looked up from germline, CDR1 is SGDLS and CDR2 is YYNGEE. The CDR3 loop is CASSVASENYEQYF. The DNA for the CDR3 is TGTGCCAGCAGCGTAGCCAGTGAAAACTACGAGCAGTACTTC.

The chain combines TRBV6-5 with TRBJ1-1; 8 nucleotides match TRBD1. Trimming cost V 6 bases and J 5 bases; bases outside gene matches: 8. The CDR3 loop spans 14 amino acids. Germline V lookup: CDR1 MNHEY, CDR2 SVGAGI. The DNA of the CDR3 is TGTGCCAGCAGCCAACCAGGGGGCGATACTGAAGCTTTCTTT. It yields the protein CASSQPGGDTEAFF.

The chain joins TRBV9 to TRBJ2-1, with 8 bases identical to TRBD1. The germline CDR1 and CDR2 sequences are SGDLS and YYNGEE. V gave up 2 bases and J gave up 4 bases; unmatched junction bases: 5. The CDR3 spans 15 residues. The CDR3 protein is CASSVTGDLYNEQFF. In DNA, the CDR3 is TGTGCCAGCAGCGTGACAGGGGACCTTTACAATGAGCAGTTCTTC.

The CDR3 DNA sequence: TGTGCCAGCAGTTACTCGACTCAAGGGGGCCTTGGAGGCTACACCTTC. As protein: CASSYSTQGGLGGYTF. V and J are TRBV6-5 and TRBJ1-2, with 7 bases lining up with TRBD1. V trimming: 0 bases; J trimming: 8 bases; junction bases outside the gene matches: 12. CDR3 length: 16 residues. From germline, CDR1 is MNHEY and CDR2 SVGAGI.